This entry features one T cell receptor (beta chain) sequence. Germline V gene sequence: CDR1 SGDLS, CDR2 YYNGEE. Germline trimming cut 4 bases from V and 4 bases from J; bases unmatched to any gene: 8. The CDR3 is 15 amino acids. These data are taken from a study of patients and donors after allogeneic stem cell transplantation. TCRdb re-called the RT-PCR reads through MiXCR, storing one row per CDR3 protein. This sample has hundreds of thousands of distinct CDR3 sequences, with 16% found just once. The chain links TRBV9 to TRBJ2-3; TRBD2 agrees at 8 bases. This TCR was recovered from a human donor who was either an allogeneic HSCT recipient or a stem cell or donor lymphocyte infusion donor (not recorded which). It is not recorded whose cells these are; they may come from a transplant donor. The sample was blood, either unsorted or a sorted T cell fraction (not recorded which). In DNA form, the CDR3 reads TGTGCCAGCAGCTCCAGACCCGGGGGGGCAGATACGCAGTATTTT. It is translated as CASSSRPGGADTQYF. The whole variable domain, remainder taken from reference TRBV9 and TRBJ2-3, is DSGVTQTPKHLITATGQRVTLRCSPRSGDLSVYWYQQSLDQGLQFLIQYYNGEERAKGNILERFSAQQFPDLHSELNLSSLELGDSALYFCASSSRPGGADTQYFGPGTRLTVL.